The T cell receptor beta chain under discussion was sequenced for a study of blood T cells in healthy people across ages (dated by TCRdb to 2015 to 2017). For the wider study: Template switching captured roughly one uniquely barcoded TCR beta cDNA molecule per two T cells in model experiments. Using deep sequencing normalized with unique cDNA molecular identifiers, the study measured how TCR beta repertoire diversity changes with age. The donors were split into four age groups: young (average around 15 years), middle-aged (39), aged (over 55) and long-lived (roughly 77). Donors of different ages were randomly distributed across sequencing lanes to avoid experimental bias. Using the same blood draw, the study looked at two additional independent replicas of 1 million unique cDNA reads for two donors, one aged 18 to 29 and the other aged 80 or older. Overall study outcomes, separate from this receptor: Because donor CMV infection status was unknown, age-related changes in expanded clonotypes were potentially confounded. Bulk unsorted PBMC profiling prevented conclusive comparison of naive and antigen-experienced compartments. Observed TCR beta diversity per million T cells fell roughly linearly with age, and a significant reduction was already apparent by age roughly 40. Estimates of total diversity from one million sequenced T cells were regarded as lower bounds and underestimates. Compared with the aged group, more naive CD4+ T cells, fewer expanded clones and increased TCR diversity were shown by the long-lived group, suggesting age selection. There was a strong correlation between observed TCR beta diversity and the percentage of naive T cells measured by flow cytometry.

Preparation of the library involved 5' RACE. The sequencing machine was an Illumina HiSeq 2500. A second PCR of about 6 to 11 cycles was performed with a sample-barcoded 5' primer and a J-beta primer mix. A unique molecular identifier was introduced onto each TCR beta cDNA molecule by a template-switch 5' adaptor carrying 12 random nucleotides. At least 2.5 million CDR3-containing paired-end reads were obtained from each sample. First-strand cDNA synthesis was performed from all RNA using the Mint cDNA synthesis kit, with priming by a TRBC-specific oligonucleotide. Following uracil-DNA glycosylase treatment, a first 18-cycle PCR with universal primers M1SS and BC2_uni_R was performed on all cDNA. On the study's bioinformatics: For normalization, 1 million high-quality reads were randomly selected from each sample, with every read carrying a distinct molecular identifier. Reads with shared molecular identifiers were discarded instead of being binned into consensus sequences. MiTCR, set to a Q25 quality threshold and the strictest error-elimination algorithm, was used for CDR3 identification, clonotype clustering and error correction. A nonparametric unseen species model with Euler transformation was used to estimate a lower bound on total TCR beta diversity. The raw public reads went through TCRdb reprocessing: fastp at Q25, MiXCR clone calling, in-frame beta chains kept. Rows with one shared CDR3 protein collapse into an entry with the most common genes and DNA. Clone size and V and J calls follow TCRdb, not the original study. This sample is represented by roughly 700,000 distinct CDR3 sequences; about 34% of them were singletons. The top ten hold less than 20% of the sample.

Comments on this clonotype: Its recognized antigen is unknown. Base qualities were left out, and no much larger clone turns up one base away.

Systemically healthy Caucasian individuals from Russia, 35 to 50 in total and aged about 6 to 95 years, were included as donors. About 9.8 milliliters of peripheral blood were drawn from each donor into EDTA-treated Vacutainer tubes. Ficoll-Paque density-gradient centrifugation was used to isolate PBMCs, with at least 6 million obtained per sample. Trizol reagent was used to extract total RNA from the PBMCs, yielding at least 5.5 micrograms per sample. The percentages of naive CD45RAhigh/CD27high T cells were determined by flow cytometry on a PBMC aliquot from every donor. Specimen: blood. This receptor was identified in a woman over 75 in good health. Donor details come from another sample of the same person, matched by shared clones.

The CDR3 corresponds to CASRLTGGSPTGELFF. The bases are TGTGCCAGCAGGTTGACAGGGGGCTCCCCCACAGGGGAGCTGTTTTTT. The V and J genes are TRBV6-5 and TRBJ2-2; 10 central bases correspond to TRBD1. Sequences MNHEY (CDR1) and SVGAGI (CDR2) are obtained from the germline V gene. The cysteine opens and the phenylalanine closes a CDR3 of 16 amino acids. The CDR3 DNA has 48 bases and is translated from base 1. V is trimmed back by 6 bases and J by 8 bases, and the junction contains 12 bases that no gene match accounts for.